The clone carrying this T cell receptor beta chain was detected a few times. The antigen is not known. Authors' analysis steps: Sample-level TCR yields exhibited a median of approximately 89,000, with a range of about 20,000 to 750,000. TCRdb redid the calling of the RACE reads with MiXCR, one entry per CDR3 protein. In this record, the V and J calls reflect TCRdb's handling and not the investigators' own analysis. The sample carries fewer than 130,000 distinct CDR3 sequences, about 10% recorded once. The entry originates in a study of human T cells and chemical hapten exposure. Study at large: The upper back received 0.01% DPC by patch testing, with results read at 6 days.

Sample time point: patch test 1, 2 weeks after DPC sensitization. Treatment defined: therapeutic diphenylcyclopropenone sensitization with weekly scalp DPC. Study-wide results and limits: No change in TCRs above 1 in 1000 frequency was produced by DPC sensitization. The immune response of these alopecia patients might not match healthy individuals'.

The CDR3 has 13 residues. Germline V CDR1 and CDR2: MNHEY, SVGEGT. V lost 6 bases and J 2 bases, leaving 9 bases between the germline ends. This chain links TRBV6-2 or TRBV6-3 with TRBJ2-3; tentatively, D is TRBD1 (5 bases). The source was whole blood, collected in connection with sensitization to the hapten diphenylcyclopropenone (DPC). This clonotype originated in a middle-aged woman with alopecia areata. Some clones in this sample may be carry-over from other donors' samples. CDR3 loop: CASRKDTTDTQYF. The CDR3 nucleotides read TGTGCCAGCAGAAAGGACACCACAGATACGCAGTATTTT.